The rows below give T cell receptor beta chains drawn from one sample of a study of T cell repertoires in cytomegalovirus infection. TCRdb itself ran the reads through MiXCR, one entry per CDR3 protein. The table shows approximately 190,000 distinct CDR3 sequences, with approximately 28% occurring only once. The sample was PBMCs. These receptors came from a human donor in good health (CMV status not recorded). Some clones in this sample may be carry-over from other donors' samples. The conserved cysteine and the conserved F or W are not part of the CDR3 here. Fields, in order: clone size, V gene, J gene, CDR3 protein. Only some rows state a clone size, as once, few, many or a class for expanded clones.

NA	TRBV12-3/TRBV12-4	TRBJ1-2	ASSFRQGGYGYT
NA	TRBV12-3/TRBV12-4	TRBJ1-4	ASSPGQDGEKLF
few	TRBV7-3	TRBJ2-7	ASSLPYEQY
few	TRBV20-1	TRBJ1-2	SARGGEDNYGYT
many	TRBV7-2	TRBJ1-2	ASSIEGGTANYGYT
few	TRBV20-1	TRBJ1-5	SARAPVGTSNQPQH
few	TRBV14	TRBJ1-1	ASSQEIVGTEGHT
once	TRBV11-3	TRBJ2-3	ASSSGQSTDTQY
NA	TRBV11-2	TRBJ2-5	VSSLRVHQVRETQY
NA	TRBV2	TRBJ1-4	ASSRQNEKLF
many	TRBV7-2	TRBJ1-6	ASSLDRDRGSPLH
many	TRBV20-1	TRBJ2-3	SAGKGGLTDTQY
few	TRBV7-2	TRBJ2-7	ASSPASQNSYEQY
NA	TRBV29-1	TRBJ2-6	SVTGQGSHSGANVLT
many	TRBV6-5	TRBJ2-1	ASSYSRTEMDEQF
many	TRBV7-2	TRBJ2-5	ASSLDASGGAETQY
NA	TRBV11-3	TRBJ2-7	ASSLLGHEQY
few	TRBV28	TRBJ1-5	ASTLGGWQPQH
many	TRBV19	TRBJ2-7	ASSISRSYEQY
few	TRBV12-3/TRBV12-4	TRBJ1-1	ASSLEGGAVNLNTEAF
NA	TRBV5-6	TRBJ1-4	ASSLYQGDYEKLF
NA	TRBV6-8	TRBJ2-5	ASSYDAARETQY
NA	TRBV20-1	TRBJ2-1	SARDVRTGDHNEQF
few	TRBV19	TRBJ1-5	ASSPRQGASSNQPQH
NA	TRBV6-1	TRBJ1-5	ASGPGQLNQPQH
NA	TRBV29-1	TRBJ1-6	SVLQGANSPLH
NA	TRBV3-1	TRBJ1-4	ASSPIVANEKLF
many	TRBV7-2	TRBJ1-6	ASRSWGEGMDNSPLH
many	TRBV7-9	TRBJ1-6	ASRFPRPYNSPLH
NA	TRBV6-6	TRBJ2-3	ASSYAGQGGTDTQY
few	TRBV11-2	TRBJ1-4	ASSPGSRGDEKLF
many	TRBV7-6	TRBJ2-5	ASSSFTGTSGQETQY